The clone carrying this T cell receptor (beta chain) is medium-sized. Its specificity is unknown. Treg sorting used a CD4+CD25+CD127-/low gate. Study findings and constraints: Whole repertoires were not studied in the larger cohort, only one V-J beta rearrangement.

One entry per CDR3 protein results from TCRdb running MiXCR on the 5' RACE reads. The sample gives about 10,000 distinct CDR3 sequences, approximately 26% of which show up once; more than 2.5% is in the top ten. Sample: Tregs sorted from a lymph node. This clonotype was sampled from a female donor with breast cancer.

In DNA, the CDR3 is TGCAGTGCTGCGGACGGACAGGGGGCATACAATGAGCAGTTCTTC. Its translation is CSAADGQGAYNEQFF. The gene calls are TRBV20-1 and TRBJ2-1, with TRBD1 matching 11 bases. CDR1 DFQATT and CDR2 SNEGSKA come from the germline V gene (reference sequence). The CDR3 runs to 15 residues. The V segment lost 5 bases and the J segment 4 bases; nucleotides outside the gene matches: 7.